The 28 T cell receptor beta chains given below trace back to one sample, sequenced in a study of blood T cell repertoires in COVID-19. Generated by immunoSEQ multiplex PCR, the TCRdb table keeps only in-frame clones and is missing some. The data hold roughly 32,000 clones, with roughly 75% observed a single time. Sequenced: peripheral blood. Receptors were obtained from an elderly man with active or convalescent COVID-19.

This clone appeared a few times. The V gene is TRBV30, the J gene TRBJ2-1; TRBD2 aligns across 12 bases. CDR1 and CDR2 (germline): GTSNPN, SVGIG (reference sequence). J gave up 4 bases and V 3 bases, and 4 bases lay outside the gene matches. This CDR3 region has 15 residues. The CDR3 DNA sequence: TGTGCCTGGAGCCTAACTAGCGGGAGGTACAATGAGCAGTTCTTC. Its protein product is CAWSLTSGRYNEQFF.

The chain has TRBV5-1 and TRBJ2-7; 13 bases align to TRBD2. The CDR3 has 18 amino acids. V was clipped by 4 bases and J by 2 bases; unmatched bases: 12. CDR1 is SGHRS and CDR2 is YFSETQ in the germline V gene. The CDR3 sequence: CASSHGTSGTYTTYEQYF. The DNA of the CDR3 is TGCGCCAGCAGCCATGGGACTAGCGGGACGTACACAACCTACGAGCAGTACTTC.

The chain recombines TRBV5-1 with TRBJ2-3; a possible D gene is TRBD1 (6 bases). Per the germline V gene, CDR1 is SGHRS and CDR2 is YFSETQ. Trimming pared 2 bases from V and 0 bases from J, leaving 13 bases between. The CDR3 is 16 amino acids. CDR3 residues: CASSFMTGPSTDTQYF. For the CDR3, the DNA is TGCGCCAGCAGCTTTATGACAGGACCAAGCACAGATACGCAGTATTTT.

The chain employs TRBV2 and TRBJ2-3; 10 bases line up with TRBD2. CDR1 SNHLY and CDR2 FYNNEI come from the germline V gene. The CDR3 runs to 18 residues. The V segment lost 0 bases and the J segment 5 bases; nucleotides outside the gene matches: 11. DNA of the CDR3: TGTGCCAGCAGTGAAGCCCGAGGCCTAGCGGGAGTATTAGATACGCAGTATTTT. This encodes CASSEARGLAGVLDTQYF.

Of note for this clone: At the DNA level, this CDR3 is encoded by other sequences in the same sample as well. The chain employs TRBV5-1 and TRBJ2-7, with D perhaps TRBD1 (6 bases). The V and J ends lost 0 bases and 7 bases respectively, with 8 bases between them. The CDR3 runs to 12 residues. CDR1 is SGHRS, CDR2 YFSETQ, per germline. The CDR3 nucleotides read TGCGCCAGCAGCTTGGACAGGGTGGAGCAGTACTTC. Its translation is CASSLDRVEQYF.

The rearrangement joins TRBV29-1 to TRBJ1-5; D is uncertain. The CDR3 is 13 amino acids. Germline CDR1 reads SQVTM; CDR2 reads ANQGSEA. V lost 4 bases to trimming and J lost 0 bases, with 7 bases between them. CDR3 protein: CSVVINSNQPQHF. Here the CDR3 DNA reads TGCAGCGTTGTAATTAATAGCAATCAGCCCCAGCATTTT.

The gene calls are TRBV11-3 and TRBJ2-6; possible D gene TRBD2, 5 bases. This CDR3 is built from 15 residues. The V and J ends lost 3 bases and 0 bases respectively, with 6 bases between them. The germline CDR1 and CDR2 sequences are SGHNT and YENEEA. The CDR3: CASSFGSSGANVLTF. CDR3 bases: TGTGCCAGCAGCTTTGGGAGCTCTGGGGCCAACGTCCTGACTTTC. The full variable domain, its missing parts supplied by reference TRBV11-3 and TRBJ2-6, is EAGVVQSPRYKIIEKKQPVAFWCNPISGHNTLYWYLQNLGQGPELLIRYENEEAVDDSQLPKDRFSAERLKGVDSTLKIQPAELGDSAVYLCASSFGSSGANVLTFGAGSRLTVL.

The CDR3 nucleotides are TGCGCCAGCAGCGACCCCGACAGGGCTGGGGCCAACGTCCTGACTTTC. It yields the protein CASSDPDRAGANVLTF. The chain has TRBV5-1 and TRBJ2-6; 7 bases match TRBD1. V shed 4 bases, J shed 2 bases, and the junction held 6 bases outside the gene matches. This CDR3 is 16 amino acids long. The germline gives CDR1 SGHRS, CDR2 YFSETQ.

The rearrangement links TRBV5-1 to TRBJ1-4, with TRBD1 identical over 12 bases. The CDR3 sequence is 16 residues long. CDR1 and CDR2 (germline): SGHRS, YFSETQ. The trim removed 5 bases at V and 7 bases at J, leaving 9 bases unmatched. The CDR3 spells CASRSGTGGEIEKLFF. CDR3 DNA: TGCGCCAGCAGATCCGGGACAGGGGGCGAGATTGAAAAACTGTTTTTT. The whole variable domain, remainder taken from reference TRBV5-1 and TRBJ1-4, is KAGVTQTPRYLIKTRGQQVTLSCSPISGHRSVSWYQQTPGQGLQFLFEYFSETQRNKGNFPGRFSGRQFSNSRSEMNVSTLELGDSALYLCASRSGTGGEIEKLFFGSGTQLSVL.

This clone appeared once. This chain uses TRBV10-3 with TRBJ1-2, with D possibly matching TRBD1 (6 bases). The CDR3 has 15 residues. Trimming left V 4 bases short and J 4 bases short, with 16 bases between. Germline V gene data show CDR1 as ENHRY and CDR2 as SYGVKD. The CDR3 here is CAISGDGGGGYGYTF. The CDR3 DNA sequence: TGTGCCATCAGTGGGGATGGGGGCGGCGGCTATGGCTACACCTTC.

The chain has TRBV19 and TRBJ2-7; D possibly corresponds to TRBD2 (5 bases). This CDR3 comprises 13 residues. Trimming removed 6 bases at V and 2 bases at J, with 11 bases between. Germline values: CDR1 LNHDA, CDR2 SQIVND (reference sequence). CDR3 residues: CASSWGATYEQYF. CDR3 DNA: TGTGCCAGTAGCTGGGGAGCCACCTACGAGCAGTACTTC.

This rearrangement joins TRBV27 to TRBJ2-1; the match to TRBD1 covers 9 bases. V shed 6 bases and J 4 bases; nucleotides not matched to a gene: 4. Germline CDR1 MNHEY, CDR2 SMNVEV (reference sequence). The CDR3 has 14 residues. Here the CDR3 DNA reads TGTGCCAGCAGCATGGGGACAGGGTACAATGAGCAGTTCTTC. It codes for CASSMGTGYNEQFF.

The CDR3: CASSLEASSYNEQFF. CDR3 nucleotide sequence: TGTGCCAGCAGCTTAGAGGCTAGCTCCTACAATGAGCAGTTCTTC. The V and J genes are TRBV7-2 and TRBJ2-1; D remains ambiguous. The CDR3 loop spans 15 amino acids. Trimming cost V 1 base and J 0 bases, with 7 bases left between them. The germline CDR1 and CDR2 sequences are SGHTA and FQGNSA.

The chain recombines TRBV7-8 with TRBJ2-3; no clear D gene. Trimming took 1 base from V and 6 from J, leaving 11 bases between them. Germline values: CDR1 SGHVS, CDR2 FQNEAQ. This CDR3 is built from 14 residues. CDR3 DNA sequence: TGTGCCAGCAGCTTAGAACTAAGTGTTGATACGCAGTATTTT. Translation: CASSLELSVDTQYF.

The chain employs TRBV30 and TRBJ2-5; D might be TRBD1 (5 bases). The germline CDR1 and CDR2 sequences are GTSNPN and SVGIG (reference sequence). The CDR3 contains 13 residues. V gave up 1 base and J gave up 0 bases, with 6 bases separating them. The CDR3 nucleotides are TGTGCCTGGAGTGGGGGCGACCAAGAGACCCAGTACTTC. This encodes CAWSGGDQETQYF.

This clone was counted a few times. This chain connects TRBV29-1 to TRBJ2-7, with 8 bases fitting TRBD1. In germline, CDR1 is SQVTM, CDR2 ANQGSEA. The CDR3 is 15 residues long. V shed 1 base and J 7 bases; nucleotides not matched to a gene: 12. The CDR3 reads CSVEGAHRGLTEQYF. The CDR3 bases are TGCAGCGTTGAAGGGGCCCACAGGGGGTTAACGGAGCAGTACTTC.

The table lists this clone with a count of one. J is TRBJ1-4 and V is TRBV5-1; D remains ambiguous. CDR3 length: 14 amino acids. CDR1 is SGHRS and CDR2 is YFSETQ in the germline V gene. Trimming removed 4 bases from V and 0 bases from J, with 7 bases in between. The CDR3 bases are TGCGCCAGCAGCGCAGATTCAACTAATGAAAAACTGTTTTTT. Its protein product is CASSADSTNEKLFF.

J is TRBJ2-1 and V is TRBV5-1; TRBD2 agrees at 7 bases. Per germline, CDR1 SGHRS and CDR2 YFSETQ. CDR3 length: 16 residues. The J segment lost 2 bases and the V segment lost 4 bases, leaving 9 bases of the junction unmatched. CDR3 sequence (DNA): TGCGCCAGCAGCGTGATAACCGGGACTACCTACAATGAGCAGTTCTTC. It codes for CASSVITGTTYNEQFF.

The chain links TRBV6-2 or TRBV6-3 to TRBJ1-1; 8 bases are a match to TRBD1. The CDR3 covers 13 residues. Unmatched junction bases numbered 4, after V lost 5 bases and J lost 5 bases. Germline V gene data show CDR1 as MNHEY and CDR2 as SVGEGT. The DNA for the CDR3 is TGTGCCAGCAGTCAGGGGGCGCGGACTGAAGCTTTCTTT. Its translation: CASSQGARTEAFF.

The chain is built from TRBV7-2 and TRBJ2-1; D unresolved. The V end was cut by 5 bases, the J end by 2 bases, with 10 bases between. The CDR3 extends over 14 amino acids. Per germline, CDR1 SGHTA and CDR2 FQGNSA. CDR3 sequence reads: CASSLGRAYNEQFF. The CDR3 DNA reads TGTGCCAGCAGCCTAGGAAGAGCCTACAATGAGCAGTTCTTC.

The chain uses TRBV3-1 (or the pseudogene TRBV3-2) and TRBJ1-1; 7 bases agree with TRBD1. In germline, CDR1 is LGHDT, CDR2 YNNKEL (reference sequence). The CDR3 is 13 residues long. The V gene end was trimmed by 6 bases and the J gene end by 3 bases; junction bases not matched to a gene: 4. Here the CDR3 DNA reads TGTGCCAGCAGAGACAGGGAGGACACTGAAGCTTTCTTT. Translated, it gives CASRDREDTEAFF.

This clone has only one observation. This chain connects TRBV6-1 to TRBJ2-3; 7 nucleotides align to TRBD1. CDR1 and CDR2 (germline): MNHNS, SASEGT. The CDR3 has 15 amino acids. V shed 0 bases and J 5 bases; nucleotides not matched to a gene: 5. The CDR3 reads CASSEAEGGGDTQYF. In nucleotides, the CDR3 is TGTGCCAGCAGTGAAGCGGAAGGGGGCGGAGATACGCAGTATTTT.

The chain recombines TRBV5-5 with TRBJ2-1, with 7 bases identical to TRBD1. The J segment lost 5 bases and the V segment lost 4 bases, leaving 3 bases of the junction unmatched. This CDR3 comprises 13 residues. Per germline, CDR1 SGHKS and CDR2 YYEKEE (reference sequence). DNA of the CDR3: TGTGCCAGCAGCCTAGGGACAGACAATGAGCAGTTCTTC. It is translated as CASSLGTDNEQFF. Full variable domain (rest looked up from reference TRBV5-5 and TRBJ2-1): DAGVTQSPTHLIKTRGQQVTLRCSPISGHKSVSWYQQVLGQGPQFIFQYYEKEERGRGNFPDRFSARQFPNYSSELNVNALLLGDSALYLCASSLGTDNEQFFGPGTRLTVL.

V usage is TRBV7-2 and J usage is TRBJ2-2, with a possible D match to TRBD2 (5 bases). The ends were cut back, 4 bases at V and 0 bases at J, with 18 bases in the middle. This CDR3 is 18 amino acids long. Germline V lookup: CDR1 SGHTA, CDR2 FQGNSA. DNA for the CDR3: TGTGCCAGCAGCTCGCTGTTGGACTCATCCGCGAACACCGGGGAGCTGTTTTTT. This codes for CASSSLLDSSANTGELFF.

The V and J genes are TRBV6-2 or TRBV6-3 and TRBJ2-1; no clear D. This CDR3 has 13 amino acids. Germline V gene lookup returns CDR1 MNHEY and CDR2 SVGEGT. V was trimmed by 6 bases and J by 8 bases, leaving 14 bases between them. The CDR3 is CASSHLLLDEQFF. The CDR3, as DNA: TGTGCCAGCAGCCACCTACTGCTAGATGAGCAGTTCTTC.

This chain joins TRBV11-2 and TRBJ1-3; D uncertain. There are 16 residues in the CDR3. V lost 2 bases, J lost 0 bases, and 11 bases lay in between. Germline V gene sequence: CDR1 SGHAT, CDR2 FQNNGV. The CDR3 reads CASSLMVPSSGNTIYF. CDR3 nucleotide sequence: TGTGCCAGCAGCTTAATGGTCCCGAGCTCTGGAAACACCATATATTTT.

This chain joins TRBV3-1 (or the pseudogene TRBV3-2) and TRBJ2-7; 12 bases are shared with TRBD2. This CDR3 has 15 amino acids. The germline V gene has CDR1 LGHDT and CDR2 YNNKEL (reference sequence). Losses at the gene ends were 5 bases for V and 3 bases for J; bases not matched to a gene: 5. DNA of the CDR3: TGTGCCAGCAGCTCCTGGACTAGCGGGGTCTACGAGCAGTACTTC. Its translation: CASSSWTSGVYEQYF.

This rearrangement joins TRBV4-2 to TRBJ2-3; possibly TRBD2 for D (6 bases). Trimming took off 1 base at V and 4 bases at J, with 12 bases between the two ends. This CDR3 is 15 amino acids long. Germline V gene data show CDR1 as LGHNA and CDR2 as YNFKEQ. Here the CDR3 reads CASSQGGLASDTQYF. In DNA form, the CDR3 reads TGTGCCAGCAGCCAAGGGGGACTCGCGTCAGATACGCAGTATTTT.